The T cell receptor (beta chain) under discussion was sequenced for a study of T-cell memory formation after mild COVID-19. At the level of the study: Largely, the TCR clusters proved donor specific.

One entry per CDR3 protein, called by TCRdb with MiXCR from the 5' RACE reads. The sample has 250,000 to 300,000 distinct CDR3 sequences; about 16% are singletons. Trimming took 4 bases from V and 5 from J; bases not matched to a gene: 4. Germline CDR1 is SEHNR and CDR2 is FQNEAQ (reference sequence). The length of the CDR3 is 14 residues. Sequences were obtained from PBMCs or a T cell subset sorted from them (not recorded which). The gene calls are TRBV7-9 and TRBJ2-7; TRBD2 agrees at 11 bases. This receptor was taken from a man in his late teens or twenties who had mild COVID-19 (a few samples of this study predate the infection). Cell type and time point are not known. The CDR3 reads CASSSLAGGHEQYV. In nucleotides, the CDR3 is TGTGCCAGCAGCTCCTTAGCGGGGGGGCACGAGCAGTACGTC.